Each of the 20 T cell receptor beta chains below was sequenced from the same sample in a study of neoadjuvant anti-PD-1 for oral cavity cancer (TCRdb year 2021). The library came from the immunoSEQ multiplex PCR assay. Held by TCRdb, this immuneACCESS table contains in-frame sequences only and omits some clones. Under half of the omission traces to an unresolved V gene where checked; the cause of the rest is unknown. Recorded for this sample are roughly 25,000 clones; about 27% of them occurred a single time. The ten largest clones add up to 15% to 20% of the sample. In light of the paper, this sample's time point label describes: after neoadjuvant nivolumab, at surgical resection. This specimen was tumor tissue, taken after nivolumab (anti-PD-1) treatment. These receptors all come from a person aged 35-79 years with oral cavity squamous cell carcinoma.

The J gene is TRBJ1-3, the V gene TRBV7-7; possibly TRBD1 for D (5 bases). Germline V lookup: CDR1 SSHAT, CDR2 FNYEAQ (reference sequence). Trimming shortened V by 1 base and J by 3 bases, and 10 bases separated the two germline ends. The CDR3 runs 15 residues. CDR3 residues: CASSLGGQGGNTIYF. DNA for the CDR3: TGTGCCAGCAGCTTAGGCGGCCAGGGTGGAAACACCATATATTTT.

CDR3 protein: CASSDFGAASTEAFF. The DNA for the CDR3 is TGTGCCAGCAGTGACTTTGGCGCCGCAAGCACTGAAGCTTTCTTT. The gene calls are TRBV25-1 and TRBJ1-1; D remains ambiguous. This CDR3 is built from 15 residues. Trimming removed 3 bases at V and 4 bases at J, with 15 bases between. In germline, CDR1 is MGHDK, CDR2 SYGVNS.

This clone was counted many times. V gene TRBV2 combines with J gene TRBJ1-1; unclear D gene. V was cut by 6 bases and J by 0 bases, with 8 bases left in between. The CDR3 spans 13 residues. Germline-derived CDR1 and CDR2 are SNHLY and FYNNEI. CDR3 region: CASRPTLNTEAFF. The CDR3 nucleotides read TGTGCCAGCAGGCCGACCCTGAACACTGAAGCTTTCTTT. Variable domain in full (rest from reference TRBV2 and TRBJ1-1): EPEVTQTPSHQVTQMGQEVILRCVPISNHLYFYWYRQILGQKVEFLVSFYNNEISEKSEIFDDQFSVERPDGSNFTLKIRSTKLEDSAMYFCASRPTLNTEAFFGQGTRLTVV.

This clone has a single count. The chain carries TRBV5-1 and TRBJ1-1, with 9 bases that match TRBD1. CDR3 length: 12 amino acids. Trimming cost V 0 bases and J 11 bases; bases outside gene matches: 2. Germline CDR1 SGHRS, CDR2 YFSETQ. The CDR3 region has the DNA TGCGCCAGCAGCTTGGGACAGGGGGTTGCTTTCTTT. Its translation: CASSLGQGVAFF.

There are a few counts of this clone. The rearrangement links TRBV7-8 to TRBJ1-2; D not resolved. The CDR3 is 13 residues long. The V end lost 5 bases, the J end lost 2 bases, and 9 bases lay between the germline ends. CDR1 SGHVS and CDR2 FQNEAQ come from the germline V gene. The chain's CDR3 is CASSVSGNYGYTF. The CDR3 bases are TGTGCCAGCAGCGTCAGTGGGAACTATGGCTACACCTTC.

The chain has TRBV7-9 and TRBJ2-7; D may be TRBD2 (6 bases). The CDR3 has 13 residues. V lost 4 bases to trimming and J lost 4 bases, with 11 bases between them. Germline V lookup: CDR1 SEHNR, CDR2 FQNEAQ (reference sequence). This chain's CDR3 is CASSSPREYEQYF. The CDR3 DNA is TGTGCCAGCAGCTCTCCCCGGGAGTACGAGCAGTACTTC.

The chain carries TRBV18 and TRBJ1-1, with 9 bases fitting TRBD1. The germline V gene encodes CDR1 KGHSH and CDR2 LQKENI. Trimming removed 0 bases from V and 4 bases from J; junction bases left unmatched: 6. The CDR3 spans 16 residues. The CDR3 DNA sequence: TGTGCCAGCTCACCACCCCCACAGGGGGCGGGCACTGAAGCTTTCTTT. Translated, it gives CASSPPPQGAGTEAFF.

V is TRBV28 and J is TRBJ2-7; tentatively, D is TRBD1 (5 bases). The germline V gene has CDR1 MDHEN and CDR2 SYDVKM. V lost 4 bases, J lost 3 bases, and 37 bases lay in between. CDR3 size: 22 residues. DNA for the CDR3: TGTGCCAGCAGTTCTCCCCCATGGAAGACAGTCCTCGACGGAGACAAAAACTACGAGCAGTACTTC. This encodes CASSSPPWKTVLDGDKNYEQYF.

This clone has only a few counts. The genes are TRBV5-5 and TRBJ1-5, with TRBD1 as a possible D gene (5 bases). The V end lost 0 bases, the J end lost 0 bases, and 7 bases lay between the germline ends. The CDR3 covers 15 residues. CDR1 is SGHKS, CDR2 YYEKEE, per germline (reference sequence). CDR3 DNA sequence: TGTGCCAGCAGCTTGGGACAGTATAGCAATCAGCCCCAGCATTTT. Its protein product is CASSLGQYSNQPQHF.

This clone has only a few counts. The chain links TRBV18 to TRBJ2-3; D may correspond to TRBD1 or TRBD2 (5 bases each). CDR3 length equals 15 residues. Per germline, CDR1 KGHSH and CDR2 LQKENI. V was shortened by 3 bases and J by 4 bases, with 14 bases between the two germline ends. The CDR3 DNA sequence: TGTGCCAGCTCACCCCCCCCAGGGAGTGCAGATACGCAGTATTTT. Translation gives CASSPPPGSADTQYF.

The genes are TRBV5-6 and TRBJ2-2, with 9 bases lining up with TRBD1. This CDR3 has 16 residues. Trimming took 1 base from V and 2 from J; bases not matched to a gene: 3. Germline V gene lookup returns CDR1 SGHDT and CDR2 YYEEEE. In DNA, the CDR3 is TGTGCCAGCAGCTTGTTGGGACAGGGTAACACCGGGGAGCTGTTTTTT. This gives the protein CASSLLGQGNTGELFF.

J is TRBJ2-7 and V is TRBV27, with D possibly being TRBD1 (6 bases). Germline V lookup: CDR1 MNHEY, CDR2 SMNVEV (reference sequence). V gave up 0 bases and J gave up 3 bases, with 15 bases separating them. The CDR3 sequence is 16 residues long. CDR3 nucleotides: TGTGCCAGCAGTTTATCGACCGGGACACGAAACTACGAGCAGTACTTC. Amino acid sequence: CASSLSTGTRNYEQYF.

The rearrangement links TRBV4-1 to TRBJ2-7, with 10 bases that match TRBD2. The V gene end was trimmed by 4 bases and the J gene end by 2 bases; junction bases not matched to a gene: 5. Germline V lookup: CDR1 MGHRA, CDR2 YSYEKL. This CDR3 is 15 amino acids long. CDR3 loop: CASSRGLAATYEQYF. CDR3 DNA sequence: TGCGCCAGCAGCCGAGGACTAGCGGCAACCTACGAGCAGTACTTC.

CDR3 bases: TGTGCCAGCAGCTTCGTACAGGGTTCCTACGAGCAGTACTTC. It codes for CASSFVQGSYEQYF. The chain uses TRBV7-8 and TRBJ2-7; a possible D gene is TRBD1 (6 bases). The germline gives CDR1 SGHVS, CDR2 FQNEAQ. Trimming cost V 3 bases and J 1 base, with 10 bases left between them. The CDR3 length is 14 residues.

This clone was seen at least ten times. CDR3 amino acids: CSGQSANTEAFF. The CDR3 DNA reads as TGCAGCGGTCAGAGCGCCAACACTGAAGCTTTCTTT. The chain combines TRBV29-1 with TRBJ1-1; D remains unclear. There are 12 residues in the CDR3. The germline V and J ends were trimmed by 7 bases and 2 bases, with 11 bases remaining between them. Per the germline V gene, CDR1 is SQVTM and CDR2 is ANQGSEA.

This clone was observed a few times. The rearrangement joins TRBV7-9 to TRBJ2-7; 9 bases are shared with TRBD1. J was trimmed by 2 bases and V by 5 bases; bases with no gene match: 10. The CDR3 has 16 amino acids. Per germline, CDR1 SEHNR and CDR2 FQNEAQ (reference sequence). CDR3 coding DNA: TGTGCCAGCAGCGCGGGACAGGGAGCTATTCCCTACGAGCAGTACTTC. Translating gives CASSAGQGAIPYEQYF.

This sequence joins TRBV6-1 and TRBJ1-2, with 11 bases identical to TRBD1. The V gene's germline CDR1 is MNHNS and CDR2 SASEGT. V shed 8 bases, J shed 8 bases, and the junction held 10 bases outside the gene matches. The CDR3 has 14 amino acids. The CDR3 protein is CASSWDRGSEGYTF. In DNA, the CDR3 is TGTGCCAGCTCTTGGGACAGGGGGAGTGAAGGCTACACCTTC.

The CDR3 here is CASSLAENTEAFF. DNA for the CDR3: TGTGCCAGCAGCTTGGCGGAGAACACTGAAGCTTTCTTT. This rearrangement joins TRBV5-6 to TRBJ1-1; D remains unclear. V lost 0 bases, J lost 1 base, and 4 bases lay in between. This CDR3 spans 13 amino acids. Germline assignment: CDR1 SGHDT and CDR2 YYEEEE.

The DNA of the CDR3 is TGTGCCAGCAGCTTAGGGATGAAAGAGACCCAGTACTTC. This gives the protein CASSLGMKETQYF. The rearrangement joins TRBV7-3 to TRBJ2-5, with no clear D. V lost 2 bases to trimming and J lost 3 bases, with 7 bases between them. Looked up from germline, CDR1 is SGHTA and CDR2 is FQGTGA. The CDR3 is made up of 13 amino acids.

The V gene is TRBV14, the J gene TRBJ1-4; 8 nucleotides agree with TRBD1. With V trimmed by 5 bases and J by 5 bases, 10 bases remained unmatched. This CDR3 contains 16 residues. CDR1 SGHDN and CDR2 FVKESK come from the germline V gene. DNA of the CDR3: TGTGCCAGCAGCTCGAACGCCAGGGGGCGGAATGAAAAACTGTTTTTT. This codes for CASSSNARGRNEKLFF.